One sample yielded the 26 T cell receptor beta chains listed below, sequenced in a study of T cell repertoires in cytomegalovirus infection. TCRdb ran MiXCR on the reads and lists one entry per CDR3 protein. The sample holds approximately 630,000 distinct CDR3 sequences, roughly 26% seen once. Specimen: CD8+ T cells from PBMCs. These receptor sequences come from a human donor in good health (CMV status not recorded). Some clones in this sample may be carry-over from other donors' samples.

The chain carries TRBV7-6 and TRBJ2-5; D perhaps matches TRBD2 (5 bases). V gave up 5 bases and J gave up 2 bases, with 18 bases separating them. CDR1 and CDR2 (germline): SGHVS, FNYEAQ. This CDR3 region has 16 residues. CDR3 DNA: TGTGCCAGCAGCCCCCTCGTTGGACTCCTACAAGAGACCCAGTACTTC. Encoded protein: CASSPLVGLLQETQYF.

This clonotype appeared a few times. The chain recombines TRBV29-1 with TRBJ2-1; a possible D gene is TRBD2 (5 bases). In germline, CDR1 is SQVTM, CDR2 ANQGSEA. CDR3 length: 12 amino acids. V lost 0 bases and J 9 bases, leaving 9 bases between the germline ends. CDR3 loop: CSVEDLAGEQFF. The CDR3 DNA reads TGCAGCGTTGAAGATCTCGCGGGTGAGCAGTTCTTC.

At least ten counts were recorded for this clonotype. V gene TRBV7-8 combines with J gene TRBJ2-2, with 8 bases matching TRBD2. This CDR3 region has 19 residues. The V gene end was trimmed by 1 base and the J gene end by 4 bases; junction bases not matched to a gene: 14. Germline values: CDR1 SGHVS, CDR2 FQNEAQ. CDR3 in amino acids: CASSLVGGGTYAPTGELFF. For the CDR3, the DNA is TGTGCCAGCAGCTTAGTCGGGGGGGGAACATATGCGCCCACCGGGGAGCTGTTTTTT.

This clonotype was recorded at least ten times. This sequence joins TRBV6-5 and TRBJ2-3; the D is unclear. V was cut by 0 bases and J by 1 base, with 20 bases left in between. Germline lookup yields CDR1 MNHEY and CDR2 SVGAGI. The CDR3 contains 19 residues. In nucleotides, the CDR3 is TGTGCCAGCAGTTACTCCACAACGAGACACCGGGCCGGCACAGATACGCAGTATTTT. Protein product: CASSYSTTRHRAGTDTQYF.

At least ten counts were recorded for this clonotype. The J gene is TRBJ2-1, the V gene TRBV6-5; weak D call: TRBD1 (5 bases). Per the germline V gene, CDR1 is MNHEY and CDR2 is SVGAGI. The CDR3 contains 15 residues. V dropped 2 bases and J dropped 5 bases, with 13 bases sitting between them. The CDR3 DNA sequence: TGTGCCAGCAGTTACGCAGGCTGGGGCAACAATGAGCAGTTCTTC. This gives the protein CASSYAGWGNNEQFF.

The chain uses TRBV23-1 and TRBJ1-5; D is unresolved. TRBV23-1 is an open reading frame whose function is uncertain. The CDR3 totals 9 residues. CDR3 nucleotides: TGCGGGAGGGATCAGCCCCAGCATTTT. Its protein is CGRDQPQHF.

This clonotype came up a few times. The rearrangement uses TRBV7-9 and TRBJ2-5; 7 bases fit TRBD2. Germline V gene sequence: CDR1 SEHNR, CDR2 FQNEAQ (reference sequence). The CDR3 has 14 amino acids. Trimming at V came to 5 bases and at J to 2 bases, leaving 5 bases not matched to a gene. CDR3 DNA: TGTGCCAGCAGCCGTGAGCGGGAACAAGAGACCCAGTACTTC. Protein product: CASSREREQETQYF.

There are a few counts of this clonotype. The chain couples TRBV5-7 to TRBJ1-6, with no clear D. TRBV5-7 is an open reading frame, and its role is uncertain. The CDR3 length is 18 residues. Trimming stripped 0 bases from V and 7 bases from J, with 20 bases between. DNA for the CDR3: TGTGCCAGCAGCTTGGCCTTGACACCCGCGGTTTTCAATTCACCCCTCCACTTT. It codes for CASSLALTPAVFNSPLHF.

In this sample, this clonotype turned up many times. V and J are TRBV7-9 and TRBJ2-5; tentatively, D is TRBD2 (6 bases). The CDR3 sequence is 16 residues long. The germline V gene has CDR1 SEHNR and CDR2 FQNEAQ (reference sequence). Trimming took off 6 bases at V and 1 base at J, with 18 bases between the two ends. The CDR3 coding sequence is TGTGCCAGCAGTTACGAGCGGGCCGTCTTCCAAGAGACCCAGTACTTC. Encoded protein: CASSYERAVFQETQYF.

This clonotype has ten or more counts. The J gene is TRBJ2-1, the V gene TRBV7-6, with TRBD2 identical over 9 bases. The CDR3 is 16 residues long. Germline CDR1 is SGHVS and CDR2 is FNYEAQ. Trimming took 1 base from V and 6 from J; bases not matched to a gene: 7. The CDR3: CASSLVSSGDLNEQFF. The CDR3 DNA follows: TGTGCCAGCAGCTTAGTTTCTAGCGGGGATCTCAATGAGCAGTTCTTC.

This clonotype occurred a few times. The V and J genes are TRBV10-3 and TRBJ2-3; D uncertain. The CDR3 sequence is 15 residues long. In germline, CDR1 is ENHRY, CDR2 SYGVKD. Trimming removed 6 bases at V and 2 bases at J, with 15 bases between. CDR3 sequence: CAIRTTEVDTDTQYF. As DNA, the CDR3 is TGTGCCATCAGAACAACAGAGGTCGACACAGATACGCAGTATTTT.

Ten or more counts support this clonotype. The chain carries TRBV7-8 and TRBJ2-2; 7 bases agree with TRBD2. The germline gives CDR1 SGHVS, CDR2 FQNEAQ. The CDR3 has 15 residues. After removal of 1 base from V and 5 bases from J, the junction contained 4 bases not matched to a gene. The CDR3 region is CASSLETSRTGELFF. The DNA for the CDR3 is TGTGCCAGCAGCTTAGAGACTAGCCGAACCGGGGAGCTGTTTTTT. Based on the CDR3 plus reference TRBV7-8 and TRBJ2-2, the full variable domain is GAGVSQSPRYKVAKRGQDVALRCDPISGHVSLFWYQQALGQGPEFLTYFQNEAQLDKSGLPSDRFFAERPEGSVSTLKIQRTQQEDSAVYLCASSLETSRTGELFFGEGSRLTVL.

This clonotype came up a few times. The CDR3 protein is CASSTRGLARVRDTQYF. DNA for the CDR3: TGTGCCAGCAGCACTAGAGGACTAGCGAGGGTACGGGATACGCAGTATTTT. This rearrangement joins TRBV7-9 to TRBJ2-3, with 9 bases matching TRBD2. CDR3 size: 17 residues. V was clipped by 5 bases and J by 6 bases; unmatched bases: 15. Germline V gene sequence: CDR1 SEHNR, CDR2 FQNEAQ (reference sequence).

This clonotype was seen more than once but under ten times. V gene TRBV11-2 combines with J gene TRBJ2-2; D is possibly TRBD1 or TRBD2 (5 bases each). The CDR3 totals 16 residues. Germline-derived CDR1 and CDR2 are SGHAT and FQNNGV. V gave up 7 bases and J gave up 6 bases, with 21 bases separating them. The CDR3 loop reads CASTSYGPRGAGELFF. The CDR3 DNA follows: TGTGCCAGCACATCTTACGGCCCTCGGGGCGCCGGGGAGCTGTTTTTT.

This clonotype was observed a few times. The chain joins TRBV20-1 to TRBJ2-1, with D unresolved. Between the trimmed V and J ends, which lost 1 base and 6 bases, there was a span of 16 bases. CDR1 is DFQATT and CDR2 is SNEGSKA in the germline V gene (reference sequence). This CDR3 is 15 amino acids long. The CDR3 DNA reads TGCAGTGCTAGAGGCATGCGAGCTGGGATCAATGAGCAGTTCTTC. As protein: CSARGMRAGINEQFF.

This clonotype has just one count. This chain links TRBV29-1 with TRBJ1-1; D unresolved. With 5 bases removed from V and 7 bases from J, the gap between germline ends came to 5 bases. The germline V gene has CDR1 SQVTM and CDR2 ANQGSEA. There are 9 residues in the CDR3. This CDR3 is CSVSGEAFF. CDR3 DNA: TGCAGCGTTTCGGGTGAAGCTTTCTTT. The variable domain in full, completed from reference TRBV29-1 and TRBJ1-1, reads SAVISQKPSRDICQRGTSLTIQCQVDSQVTMMFWYRQQPGQSLTLIATANQGSEATYESGFVIDKFPISRPNLTFSTLTVSNMSPEDSSIYLCSVSGEAFFGQGTRLTVV.

This clonotype was counted between two and nine times. This chain links TRBV5-1 with TRBJ2-1; TRBD1 aligns across 9 bases. With V trimmed by 0 bases and J by 6 bases, 10 bases remained unmatched. Germline V gene data show CDR1 as SGHRS and CDR2 as YFSETQ. This CDR3 has 17 amino acids. The CDR3 DNA is TGCGCCAGCAGCTTGGAACGCCCCGGGACAGGGCTCAATGAGCAGTTCTTC. Amino acids: CASSLERPGTGLNEQFF.

This chain joins TRBV28 and TRBJ1-6; D may be TRBD1 (6 bases). Deletions cut 4 bases from V and 4 bases from J, with 17 bases between. Germline V gene sequence: CDR1 MDHEN, CDR2 SYDVKM. CDR3 size: 17 residues. The CDR3, as DNA: TGTGCCAGCAGTTCCCTGCGCCAGGGGTCGTATAATTCACCCCTCCACTTT. Its protein product is CASSSLRQGSYNSPLHF. Filled out from reference TRBV28 and TRBJ1-6, the complete variable domain reads DVKVTQSSRYLVKRTGEKVFLECVQDMDHENMFWYRQDPGLGLRLIYFSYDVKMKEKGDIPEGYSVSREKKERFSLILESASTNQTSMYLCASSSLRQGSYNSPLHFGNGTRLTVT.

Ten or more counts support this clonotype. The rearrangement links TRBV7-9 to TRBJ1-1, with D possibly being TRBD1 (6 bases). The CDR3 loop spans 15 amino acids. The V and J ends lost 5 bases and 0 bases respectively, with 13 bases between them. Germline loops: CDR1 SEHNR, CDR2 FQNEAQ (reference sequence). CDR3 sequence (DNA): TGTGCCAGCAGCCTCCGGGGGGCCATGAACACTGAAGCTTTCTTT. Its translation is CASSLRGAMNTEAFF.

This clonotype has at least ten counts. The chain uses TRBV28 and TRBJ2-7, with 8 bases that match TRBD1. V lost 2 bases and J lost 3; bases outside the gene matches: 9. This CDR3 has 16 residues. The germline gives CDR1 MDHEN, CDR2 SYDVKM. The CDR3 sequence: CASSLKATGGRYEQYV. The CDR3 DNA reads as TGTGCCAGCAGTTTAAAGGCTACAGGGGGACGCTACGAGCAGTACGTC.

The table lists this clonotype with many counts. CDR3 loop: CASSYGTGLNYGYTF. CDR3 bases: TGTGCCAGCAGTTACGGGACAGGACTTAACTATGGCTACACCTTC. This chain connects TRBV6-5 to TRBJ1-2, with 8 bases fitting TRBD1. The germline CDR1 and CDR2 sequences are MNHEY and SVGAGI. Trimming took 2 bases from V and 1 from J; bases not matched to a gene: 3. The CDR3 consists of 15 residues.

The chain combines TRBV6-5 with TRBJ2-1; the D gene is possibly TRBD2 (7 bases). Germline CDR1 reads MNHEY; CDR2 reads SVGAGI. V was clipped by 10 bases and J by 9 bases, with 19 bases between them. This CDR3 is 13 amino acids long. The CDR3 DNA follows: TGTGCCACATGGACTAGGGGGGGTGGTGAGCAGTTCTTC. Its protein is CATWTRGGGEQFF.

This clonotype appeared many times. The rearrangement uses TRBV12-3 or TRBV12-4 and TRBJ1-4, with TRBD1 as a possible D gene (5 bases). The CDR3 totals 15 residues. Trimming took off 6 bases at V and 5 bases at J, with 16 bases between the two ends. DNA for the CDR3: TGTGCCAGCAGCCCAGGGACCGAGGAAAATGAAAAACTGTTTTTT. It is translated as CASSPGTEENEKLFF.

This chain links TRBV27 with TRBJ1-1; D gene ambiguous. Germline V gene sequence: CDR1 MNHEY, CDR2 SMNVEV (reference sequence). The CDR3 spans 13 residues. Trimming took off 5 bases at V and 2 bases at J, with 9 bases between the two ends. CDR3 residues: CASSTHTNTEAFF. Written as DNA, the CDR3 is TGTGCCAGCAGTACTCACACCAACACTGAAGCTTTCTTT.

The genes are TRBV7-8 and TRBJ2-7; D is uncertain. This CDR3 is built from 14 residues. With 0 bases removed from V and 2 bases from J, the gap between germline ends came to 8 bases. Germline CDR1 and CDR2: SGHVS and FQNEAQ. CDR3 nucleotide sequence: TGTGCCAGCAGCTTAGCCCCCGGAACCTACGAGCAGTACGTC. Amino acid sequence: CASSLAPGTYEQYV.

The chain combines TRBV28 with TRBJ2-1; 9 positions agree with TRBD1. The junction had 10 bases not matched to a gene; V was cut back by 6 bases and J by 7 bases. Per the germline V gene, CDR1 is MDHEN and CDR2 is SYDVKM. CDR3 length: 15 amino acids. The CDR3 nucleotides read TGTGCCAGCAGCCCTCTATGGACAGGGGAGAATGAGCAGTTCTTC. This sequence encodes CASSPLWTGENEQFF. The full variable domain, rest sourced from reference TRBV28 and TRBJ2-1, is DVKVTQSSRYLVKRTGEKVFLECVQDMDHENMFWYRQDPGLGLRLIYFSYDVKMKEKGDIPEGYSVSREKKERFSLILESASTNQTSMYLCASSPLWTGENEQFFGPGTRLTVL.